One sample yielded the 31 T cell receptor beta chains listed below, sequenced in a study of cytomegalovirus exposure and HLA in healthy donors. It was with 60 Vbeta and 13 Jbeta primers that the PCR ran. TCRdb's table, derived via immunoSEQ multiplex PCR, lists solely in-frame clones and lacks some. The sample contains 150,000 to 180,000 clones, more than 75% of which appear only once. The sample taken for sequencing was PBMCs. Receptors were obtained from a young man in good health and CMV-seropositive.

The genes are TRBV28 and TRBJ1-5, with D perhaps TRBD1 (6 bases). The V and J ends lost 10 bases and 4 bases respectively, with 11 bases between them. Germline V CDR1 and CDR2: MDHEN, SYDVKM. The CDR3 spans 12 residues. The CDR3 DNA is TGTGCCACCGAGACAGGAAATCAGCCCCAGCATTTT. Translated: CATETGNQPQHF.

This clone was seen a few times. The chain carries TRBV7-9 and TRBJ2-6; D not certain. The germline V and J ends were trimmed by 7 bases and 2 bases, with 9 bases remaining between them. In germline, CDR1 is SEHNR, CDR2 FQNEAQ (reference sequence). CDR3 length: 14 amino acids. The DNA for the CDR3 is TGTGCCAGCACCCTCGGTCCTGGGGCCAACGTCCTGACTTTC. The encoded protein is CASTLGPGANVLTF. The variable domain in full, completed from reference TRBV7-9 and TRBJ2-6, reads DTGVSQNPRHKITKRGQNVTFRCDPISEHNRLYWYRQTLGQGPEFLTYFQNEAQLEKSRLLSDRFSAERPKGSFSTLEIQRTEQGDSAMYLCASTLGPGANVLTFGAGSRLTVL.

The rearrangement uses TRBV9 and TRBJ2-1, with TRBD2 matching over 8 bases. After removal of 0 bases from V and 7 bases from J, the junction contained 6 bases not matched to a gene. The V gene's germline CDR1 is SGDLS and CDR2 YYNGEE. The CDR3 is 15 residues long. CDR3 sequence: CASSVEAGVSNEQFF. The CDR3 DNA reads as TGTGCCAGCAGCGTAGAAGCGGGAGTATCAAATGAGCAGTTCTTC.

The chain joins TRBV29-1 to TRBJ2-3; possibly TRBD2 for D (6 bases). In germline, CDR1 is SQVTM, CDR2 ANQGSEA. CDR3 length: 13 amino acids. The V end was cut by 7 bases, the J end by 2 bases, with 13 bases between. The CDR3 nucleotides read TGCAGCGATGTCCGGGAGATCACAGATACGCAGTATTTT. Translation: CSDVREITDTQYF.

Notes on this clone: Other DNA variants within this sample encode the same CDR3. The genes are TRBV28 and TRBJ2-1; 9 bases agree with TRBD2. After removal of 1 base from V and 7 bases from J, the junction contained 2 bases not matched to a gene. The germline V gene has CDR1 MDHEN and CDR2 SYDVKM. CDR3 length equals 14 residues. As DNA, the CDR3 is TGTGCCAGCAGTTTATTGGCGGGAGGGAATGAGCAGTTCTTC. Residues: CASSLLAGGNEQFF.

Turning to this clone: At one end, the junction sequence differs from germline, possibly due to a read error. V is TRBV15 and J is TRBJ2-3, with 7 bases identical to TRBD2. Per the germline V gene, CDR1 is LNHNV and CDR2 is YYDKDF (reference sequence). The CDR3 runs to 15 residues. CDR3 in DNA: TGTGCCGCCAGCAGACTCCGGGAGGGCACAGATACGCAGTATTTT. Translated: CAASRLREGTDTQYF.

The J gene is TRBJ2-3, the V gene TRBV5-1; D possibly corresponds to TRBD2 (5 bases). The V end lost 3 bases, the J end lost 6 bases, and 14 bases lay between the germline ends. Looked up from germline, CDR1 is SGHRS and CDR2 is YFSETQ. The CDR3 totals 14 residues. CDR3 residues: CASSSGLQTDTQYF. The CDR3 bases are TGCGCCAGCAGCTCCGGACTCCAAACGGATACGCAGTATTTT.

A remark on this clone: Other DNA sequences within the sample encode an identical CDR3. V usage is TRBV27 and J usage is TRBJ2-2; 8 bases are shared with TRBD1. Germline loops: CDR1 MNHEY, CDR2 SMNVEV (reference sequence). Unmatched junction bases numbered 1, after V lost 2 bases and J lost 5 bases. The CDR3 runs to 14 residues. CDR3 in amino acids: CASSLTGGTGELFF. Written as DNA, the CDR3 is TGTGCCAGCAGTTTAACAGGGGGAACCGGGGAGCTGTTTTTT.

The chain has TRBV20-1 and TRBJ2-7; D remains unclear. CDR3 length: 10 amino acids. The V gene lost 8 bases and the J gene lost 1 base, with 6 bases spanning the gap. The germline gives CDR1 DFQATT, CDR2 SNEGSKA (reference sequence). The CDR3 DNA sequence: TGCAGTTTACAGTCCTACGAGCAGTACTTC. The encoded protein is CSLQSYEQYF.

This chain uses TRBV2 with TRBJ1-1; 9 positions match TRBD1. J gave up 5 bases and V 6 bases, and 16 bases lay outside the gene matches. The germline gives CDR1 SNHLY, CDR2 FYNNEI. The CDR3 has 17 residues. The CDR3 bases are TGTGCCAGCAGCGAAATGCGGACAGGGGCGGGAAAAACTGAAGCTTTCTTT. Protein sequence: CASSEMRTGAGKTEAFF.

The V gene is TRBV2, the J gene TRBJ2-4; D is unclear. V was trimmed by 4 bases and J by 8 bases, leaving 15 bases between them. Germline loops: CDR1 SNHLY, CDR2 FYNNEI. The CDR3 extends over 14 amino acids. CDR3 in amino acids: CASSVGSPQDIQYF. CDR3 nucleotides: TGTGCCAGCAGTGTTGGCTCCCCCCAGGACATTCAGTACTTC.

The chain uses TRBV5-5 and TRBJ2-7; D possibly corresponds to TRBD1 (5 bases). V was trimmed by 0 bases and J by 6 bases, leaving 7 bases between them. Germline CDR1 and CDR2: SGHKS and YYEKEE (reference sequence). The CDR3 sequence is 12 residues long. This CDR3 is CASSLEGSEQYF. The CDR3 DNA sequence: TGTGCCAGCAGCTTGGAGGGGTCCGAGCAGTACTTC.

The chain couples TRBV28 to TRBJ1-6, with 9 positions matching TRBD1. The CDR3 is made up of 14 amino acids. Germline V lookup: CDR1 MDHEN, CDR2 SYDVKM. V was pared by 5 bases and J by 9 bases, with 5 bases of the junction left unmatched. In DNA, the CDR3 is TGTGCCAGCAGTCAGGGACAGGGAAGTTCACCCCTCCACTTT. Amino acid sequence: CASSQGQGSSPLHF. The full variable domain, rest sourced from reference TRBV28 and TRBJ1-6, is DVKVTQSSRYLVKRTGEKVFLECVQDMDHENMFWYRQDPGLGLRLIYFSYDVKMKEKGDIPEGYSVSREKKERFSLILESASTNQTSMYLCASSQGQGSSPLHFGNGTRLTVT.

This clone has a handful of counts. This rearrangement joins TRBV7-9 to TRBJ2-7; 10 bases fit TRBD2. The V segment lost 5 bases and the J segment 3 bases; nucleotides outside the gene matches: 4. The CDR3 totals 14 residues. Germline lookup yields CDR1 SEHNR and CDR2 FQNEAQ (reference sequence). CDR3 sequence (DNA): TGTGCCAGCAGCCCCACTAGCGGGAACTACGAGCAGTACTTC. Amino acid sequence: CASSPTSGNYEQYF.

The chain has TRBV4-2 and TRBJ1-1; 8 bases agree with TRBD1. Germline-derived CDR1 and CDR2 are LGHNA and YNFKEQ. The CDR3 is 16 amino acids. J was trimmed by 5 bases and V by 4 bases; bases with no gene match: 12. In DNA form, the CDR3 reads TGTGCCAGCAGCCCCCAACCGACAGGGGCGAGGACTGAAGCTTTCTTT. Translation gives CASSPQPTGARTEAFF.

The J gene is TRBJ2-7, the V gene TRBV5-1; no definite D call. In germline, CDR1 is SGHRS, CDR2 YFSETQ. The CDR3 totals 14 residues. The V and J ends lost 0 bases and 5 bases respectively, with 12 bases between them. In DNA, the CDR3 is TGCGCCAGCAGCTTGGTCCAGGCCTTCGACGAGCAGTACTTC. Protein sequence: CASSLVQAFDEQYF.

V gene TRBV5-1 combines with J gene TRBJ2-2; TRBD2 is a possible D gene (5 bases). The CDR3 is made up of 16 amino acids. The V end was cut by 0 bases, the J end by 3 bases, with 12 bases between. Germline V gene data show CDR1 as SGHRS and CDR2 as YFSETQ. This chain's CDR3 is CASSLDVGVDTGELFF. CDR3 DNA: TGCGCCAGCAGCTTGGACGTGGGAGTCGACACCGGGGAGCTGTTTTTT.

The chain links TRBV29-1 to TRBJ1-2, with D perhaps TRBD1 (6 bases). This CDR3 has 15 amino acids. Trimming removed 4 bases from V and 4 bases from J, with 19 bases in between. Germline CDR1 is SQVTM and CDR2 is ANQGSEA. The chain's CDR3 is CSVAPRGGLGYGYTF. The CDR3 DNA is TGCAGCGTTGCCCCACGGGGGGGGCTTGGCTATGGCTACACCTTC.

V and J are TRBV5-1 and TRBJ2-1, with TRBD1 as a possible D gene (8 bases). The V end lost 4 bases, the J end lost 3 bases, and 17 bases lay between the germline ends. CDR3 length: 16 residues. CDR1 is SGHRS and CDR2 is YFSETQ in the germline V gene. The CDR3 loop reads CASSHPTGEGYNEQFF. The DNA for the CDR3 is TGCGCCAGCAGCCACCCGACAGGGGAGGGCTACAATGAGCAGTTCTTC. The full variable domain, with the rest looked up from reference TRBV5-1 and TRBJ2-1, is KAGVTQTPRYLIKTRGQQVTLSCSPISGHRSVSWYQQTPGQGLQFLFEYFSETQRNKGNFPGRFSGRQFSNSRSEMNVSTLELGDSALYLCASSHPTGEGYNEQFFGPGTRLTVL.

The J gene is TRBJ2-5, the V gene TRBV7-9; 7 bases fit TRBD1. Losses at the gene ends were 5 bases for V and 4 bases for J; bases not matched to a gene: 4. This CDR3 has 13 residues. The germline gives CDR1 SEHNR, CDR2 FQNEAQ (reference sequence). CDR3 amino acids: CASSRAGGETQYF. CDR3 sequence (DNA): TGTGCCAGCAGCAGGGCAGGGGGAGAGACCCAGTACTTC.

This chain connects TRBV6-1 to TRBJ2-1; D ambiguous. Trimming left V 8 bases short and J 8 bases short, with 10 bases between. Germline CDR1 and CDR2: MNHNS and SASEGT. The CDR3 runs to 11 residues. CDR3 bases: TGTGCCAGCGTAGAGAGCCATGAGCAGTTCTTC. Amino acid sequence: CASVESHEQFF.

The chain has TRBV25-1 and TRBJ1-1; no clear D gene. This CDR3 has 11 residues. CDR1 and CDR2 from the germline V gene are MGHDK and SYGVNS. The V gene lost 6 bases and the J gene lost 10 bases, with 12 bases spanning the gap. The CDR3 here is CASRSTAAAFF. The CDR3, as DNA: TGTGCCAGCAGAAGCACAGCGGCAGCTTTCTTT.

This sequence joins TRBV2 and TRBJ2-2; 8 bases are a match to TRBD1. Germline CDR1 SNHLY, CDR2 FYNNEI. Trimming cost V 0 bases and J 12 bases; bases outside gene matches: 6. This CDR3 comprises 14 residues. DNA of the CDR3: TGTGCCAGCAGTGAAGCCGGACAGGGAGTTCAGCTGTTTTTT. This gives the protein CASSEAGQGVQLFF.

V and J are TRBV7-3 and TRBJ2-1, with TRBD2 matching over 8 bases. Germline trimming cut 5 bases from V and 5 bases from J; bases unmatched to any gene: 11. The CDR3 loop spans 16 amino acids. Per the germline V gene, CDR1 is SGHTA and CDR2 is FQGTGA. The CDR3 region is CASSPRGGSINNEQFF. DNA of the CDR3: TGTGCCAGCAGCCCCCGGGGGGGGTCCATCAACAATGAGCAGTTCTTC.

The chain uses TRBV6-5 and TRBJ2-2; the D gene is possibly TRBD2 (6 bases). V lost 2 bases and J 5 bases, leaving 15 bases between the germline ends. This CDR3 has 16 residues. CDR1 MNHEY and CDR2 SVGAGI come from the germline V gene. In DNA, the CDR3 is TGTGCCAGCAGTTACCCCGGATCTCGGGGGACCGGGGAGCTGTTTTTT. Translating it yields CASSYPGSRGTGELFF.

The CDR3 DNA reads as TGTGCCAGTAGCCCACCCACTAGCGGGAGGTCGAATACGCAGTATTTT. Residues: CASSPPTSGRSNTQYF. The chain links TRBV19 to TRBJ2-3; 12 bases agree with TRBD2. After removal of 6 bases from V and 7 bases from J, the junction contained 11 bases not matched to a gene. In germline, CDR1 is LNHDA, CDR2 SQIVND (reference sequence). The CDR3 totals 16 residues.

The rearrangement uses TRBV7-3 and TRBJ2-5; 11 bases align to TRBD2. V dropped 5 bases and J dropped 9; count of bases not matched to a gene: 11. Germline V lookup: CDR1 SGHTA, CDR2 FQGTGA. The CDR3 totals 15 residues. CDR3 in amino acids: CASSLGLAAPMSQYF. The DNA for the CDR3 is TGTGCCAGCAGCCTGGGACTAGCGGCCCCTATGTCCCAGTACTTC.

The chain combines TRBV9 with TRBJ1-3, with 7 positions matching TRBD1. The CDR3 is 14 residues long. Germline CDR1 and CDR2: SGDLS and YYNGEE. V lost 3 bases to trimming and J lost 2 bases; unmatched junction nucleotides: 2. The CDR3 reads CASSDDRAGNTIYF. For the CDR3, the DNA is TGTGCCAGCAGCGATGACAGGGCTGGAAACACCATATATTTT.

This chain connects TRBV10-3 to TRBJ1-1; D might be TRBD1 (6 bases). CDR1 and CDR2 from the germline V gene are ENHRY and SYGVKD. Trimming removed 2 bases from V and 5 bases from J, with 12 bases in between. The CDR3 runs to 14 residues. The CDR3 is CAISEGQPVTEAFF. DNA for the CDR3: TGTGCCATCAGTGAGGGACAGCCGGTGACTGAAGCTTTCTTT.

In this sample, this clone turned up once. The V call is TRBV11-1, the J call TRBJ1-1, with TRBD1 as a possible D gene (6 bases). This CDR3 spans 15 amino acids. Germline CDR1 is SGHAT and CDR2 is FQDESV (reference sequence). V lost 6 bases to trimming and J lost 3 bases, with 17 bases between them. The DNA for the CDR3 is TGTGCCAGCAGTCCAACCCAGGGGTTCTACACTGAAGCTTTCTTT. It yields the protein CASSPTQGFYTEAFF.

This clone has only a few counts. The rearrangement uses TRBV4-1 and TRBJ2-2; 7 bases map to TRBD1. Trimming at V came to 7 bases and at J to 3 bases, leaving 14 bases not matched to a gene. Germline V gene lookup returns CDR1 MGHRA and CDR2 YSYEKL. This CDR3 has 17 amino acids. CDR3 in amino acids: CASKSFGDRAYTGELFF. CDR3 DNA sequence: TGCGCCAGCAAGTCCTTCGGCGACAGGGCGTACACCGGGGAGCTGTTTTTT.